The text below deals with one T cell receptor beta chain. The data were obtained in a study of cytomegalovirus exposure and HLA in healthy donors. The PCR ran on 60 Vbeta and 13 Jbeta primers. Here immunoSEQ multiplex PCR was the method, and the copy in TCRdb shows in-frame clones only, minus some. The profile shows about 130,000 clones, 79% of them singletons. Sequences were obtained from PBMCs. The clonotype was recovered from a man aged 40-50 years in good health and CMV-seropositive.

This CDR3 is CASSLGGSHRGETQYF. CDR3 nucleotides: TGCGCCAGCAGCTTGGGTGGCAGCCACAGGGGAGAGACCCAGTACTTC. The chain has TRBV5-1 and TRBJ2-5; 7 bases line up with TRBD1. The CDR3 consists of 16 residues. Trimming removed 0 bases from V and 4 bases from J; junction bases left unmatched: 9. Germline CDR1 and CDR2: SGHRS and YFSETQ.